This passage covers 32 T cell receptor beta chains from one sample sequenced in a study of human T cells and chemical hapten exposure. Stated time point: pre-sensitization, week 0. As to treatment: therapeutic diphenylcyclopropenone sensitization with weekly scalp DPC. One entry per CDR3 protein results from TCRdb running MiXCR on the RACE reads. The sample holds over 300,000 distinct CDR3 sequences; 5.1% are singletons and the top ten take just over 2.5%. Source: whole blood, taken in connection with sensitization to the hapten diphenylcyclopropenone (DPC). All receptors derive from a woman between 45 and 65 years old with alopecia areata. Some clones in this sample may be carry-over from other donors' samples.

This sequence joins TRBV9 and TRBJ2-7, with D uncertain. Germline CDR1 and CDR2: SGDLS and YYNGEE. The CDR3 runs 13 residues. V was clipped by 7 bases and J by 6 bases, with 17 bases between them. The DNA of the CDR3 is TGTGCCAGCTCCCCCCTCAAAGGATCCGAGCAGTACTTC. Protein: CASSPLKGSEQYF.

The chain has TRBV21-1 and TRBJ2-4; TRBD1 was called by the table and not checked on the DNA. TRBV21-1 is designated a pseudogene. The CDR3 spans 10 residues. In DNA form, the CDR3 reads TGTGCCAGCAACGGCCCCCCGGGATACTTC. The encoded protein is CASNGPPGYF.

This clonotype has ten or more counts. The chain carries TRBV2 and TRBJ2-3; no definite D call. In germline, CDR1 is SNHLY, CDR2 FYNNEI. The CDR3 covers 13 residues. With 3 bases removed from V and 2 bases from J, the gap between germline ends came to 6 bases. The CDR3 DNA is TGTGCCAGCAGTGATCGGACCACAGATACGCAGTATTTT. Protein sequence: CASSDRTTDTQYF.

This clonotype was observed many times. J is TRBJ1-1 and V is TRBV28; the D gene is possibly TRBD1 (5 bases). The germline V and J ends were trimmed by 6 bases and 11 bases, with 19 bases remaining between them. This CDR3 has 13 residues. CDR1 and CDR2 (germline): MDHEN, SYDVKM. The CDR3 DNA sequence: TGTGCCAGCAGCAACCGGACACTCAAGTGGGCTTTCTTT. It translates to CASSNRTLKWAFF.

This clonotype was observed many times. The chain carries TRBV3-1 and TRBJ2-7; no firm D call. With 1 base removed from V and 5 bases from J, the gap between germline ends came to 6 bases. This CDR3 contains 12 residues. CDR1 and CDR2 (germline): LGHDT, YNNKEL (reference sequence). The CDR3 sequence is CASSQGINEQYF. Written as DNA, the CDR3 is TGTGCCAGCAGCCAAGGGATAAACGAGCAGTACTTC.

V gene TRBV12-3 or TRBV12-4 combines with J gene TRBJ1-3, with D unresolved. Trimming left V 3 bases short and J 4 bases short, with 4 bases between. This CDR3 is built from 12 residues. This chain's CDR3 is CASSFTGNTIYF. CDR3 nucleotides: TGTGCCAGCAGTTTCACCGGAAACACCATATATTTT.

The J gene is TRBJ2-5, the V gene TRBV2, with D maybe TRBD1 (5 bases). The CDR3 spans 11 residues. The germline V and J ends were trimmed by 7 bases and 5 bases, with 8 bases remaining between them. CDR1 SNHLY and CDR2 FYNNEI come from the germline V gene. The CDR3 protein is CASIKGETQYF. The CDR3 nucleotides are TGTGCCAGCATCAAGGGGGAGACCCAGTACTTC.

On this clonotype: Since a much larger clone is just one base distant, this may be a read error. J is TRBJ2-1 and V is TRBV28, with D possibly TRBD1 on 5 matching bases. Germline values: CDR1 MDHEN, CDR2 SYDVKM. With 2 bases removed from V and 6 bases from J, the gap between germline ends came to 8 bases. This CDR3 is 13 amino acids long. As DNA, the CDR3 is TGTGCCAGCAGTTTAAGAAGGGGCAATGAGCAGTTCTTC. Translated: CASSLRRGNEQFF.

V and J are TRBV20-1 and TRBJ1-6, with no clear D. The germline CDR1 and CDR2 sequences are DFQATT and SNEGSKA (reference sequence). The CDR3 sequence is 14 residues long. The V gene lost 6 bases and the J gene lost 7 bases, with 16 bases spanning the gap. In DNA, the CDR3 is TGCAGTGCCAGATCGCCGGGTTGGAATTCACCCCTCCACTTT. This sequence encodes CSARSPGWNSPLHF.

Ten or more counts support this clonotype. Here the CDR3 reads CASSFWTREQYF. The CDR3 DNA follows: TGTGCCAGCAGCTTTTGGACGAGGGAGCAGTACTTC. J is TRBJ2-7 and V is TRBV5-6; D ambiguous. This CDR3 contains 12 residues. Germline assignment: CDR1 SGHDT and CDR2 YYEEEE. Trimming left V 2 bases short and J 7 bases short, with 10 bases between.

This clonotype has at least ten counts. The V gene is TRBV10-3, the J gene TRBJ1-6; no clear D gene. CDR1 is ENHRY, CDR2 SYGVKD, per germline. V lost 0 bases to trimming and J lost 10 bases, with 10 bases between them. The CDR3 is 14 residues long. The CDR3 sequence: CAISESIGGSPLHF. For the CDR3, the DNA is TGTGCCATCAGTGAGTCGATAGGCGGATCACCCCTCCACTTT.

The rearrangement joins TRBV14 to TRBJ2-1; no reliable D call. Germline V gives CDR1 SGHDN, CDR2 FVKESK. The CDR3 totals 16 residues. The V and J ends lost 4 bases and 0 bases respectively, with 13 bases between them. CDR3 bases: TGTGCCAGCAGCCCGTTTCTGCAGAGCTCCTACAATGAGCAGTTCTTC. Protein product: CASSPFLQSSYNEQFF.

This clonotype was detected a few times. This chain connects TRBV7-2 to TRBJ1-4; unclear D gene. The CDR3 length is 15 residues. Trimming shortened V by 1 base and J by 6 bases, and 12 bases separated the two germline ends. Germline V gives CDR1 SGHTA, CDR2 FQGNSA. The CDR3 spells CASSLDPDFHEKLFF. CDR3 DNA sequence: TGTGCCAGCAGCTTAGACCCGGATTTCCATGAAAAACTGTTTTTT.

This clonotype turned up a few times. The rearrangement joins TRBV7-6 to TRBJ1-1; D uncertain. V lost 3 bases, J lost 3 bases, and 14 bases lay in between. Germline CDR1 reads SGHVS; CDR2 reads FNYEAQ. The CDR3 has 15 amino acids. CDR3 DNA sequence: TGTGCCAGCAGCTTCGCAATGAGTCGGGACACTGAAGCTTTCTTT. Encoded protein: CASSFAMSRDTEAFF.

This clonotype was seen many times. V gene TRBV9 combines with J gene TRBJ1-4; unclear D gene. Germline V gene sequence: CDR1 SGDLS, CDR2 YYNGEE. Between the trimmed V and J ends, which lost 0 bases and 8 bases, there was a span of 11 bases. The CDR3 is 14 residues long. The chain's CDR3 is CASSVDPKQEKLFF. The CDR3 nucleotides read TGTGCCAGCAGCGTAGATCCTAAGCAAGAAAAACTGTTTTTT.

The J gene is TRBJ2-7, the V gene TRBV29-1; 7 bases map to TRBD1. CDR3 size: 12 residues. Trimming cost V 4 bases and J 5 bases; bases outside gene matches: 5. CDR1 SQVTM and CDR2 ANQGSEA come from the germline V gene. CDR3 sequence reads: CSVATGVHEQYF. DNA of the CDR3: TGCAGCGTTGCTACAGGGGTACACGAGCAGTACTTC.

Many counts were recorded for this clonotype. Germline and junction disagree at one end, which may indicate a read error. The J gene is TRBJ2-3, the V gene TRBV29-1; 7 bases fit TRBD1. CDR3 size: 14 residues. Germline V gene data show CDR1 as SQVTM and CDR2 as ANQGSEA. The CDR3 sequence: CSVHRGRSKDTQYF. DNA for the CDR3: TGCAGCGTCCACAGGGGAAGGAGCAAAGATACGCAGTATTTT.

This clonotype came up a few times. The chain combines TRBV4-1 with TRBJ1-1, with a tentative D call TRBD1 (5 bases). The CDR3 is 14 residues long. V lost 4 bases and J 3 bases, leaving 12 bases between the germline ends. Germline CDR1 is MGHRA and CDR2 is YSYEKL. The CDR3 here is CASSRLRGDTEAFF. CDR3 nucleotides: TGCGCCAGCAGCCGGCTGAGAGGGGACACTGAAGCTTTCTTT.

This clonotype was detected only a few times. The rearrangement joins TRBV4-1 to TRBJ1-2, with D perhaps matching TRBD1 (5 bases). The CDR3 extends over 14 amino acids. Germline V CDR1 and CDR2: MGHRA, YSYEKL. Trimming removed 2 bases at V and 4 bases at J, with 11 bases between. The CDR3 DNA sequence: TGCGCCAGCAGCCAAACCGGGACCATCTATGGCTACACCTTC. Protein sequence: CASSQTGTIYGYTF.

This clonotype occurred a few times. The V gene is TRBV6-2 or TRBV6-3, the J gene TRBJ1-5; 12 bases agree with TRBD1. Germline CDR1 is MNHEY and CDR2 is SVGEGT. Germline trimming cut 8 bases from V and 1 base from J; bases unmatched to any gene: 9. The CDR3 runs to 17 residues. CDR3: CASFPGQGAWSNQPQHF. CDR3 bases: TGTGCCAGCTTCCCGGGACAGGGGGCATGGAGCAATCAGCCCCAGCATTTT.

The table lists this clonotype with a few counts. The chain couples TRBV4-2 to TRBJ2-1; the match to TRBD2 covers 9 bases. This CDR3 region has 17 residues. Germline loops: CDR1 LGHNA, CDR2 YNFKEQ. V trimming: 4 bases; J trimming: 5 bases; junction bases outside the gene matches: 12. The CDR3 DNA follows: TGTGCCAGCAGCCTTAAAGCGGGAGGTTCCGTTAACAATGAGCAGTTCTTC. It codes for CASSLKAGGSVNNEQFF.

This clonotype occurred many times. The gene calls are TRBV12-3 or TRBV12-4 and TRBJ1-1; D uncertain. The CDR3 has 12 residues. Trimming took off 6 bases at V and 1 base at J, with 6 bases between the two ends. The CDR3, as DNA: TGTGCCAGCAGGTACCCGAACACTGAAGCTTTCTTT. Amino acid sequence: CASRYPNTEAFF.

This clonotype was observed at least ten times. The chain carries TRBV12-3 or TRBV12-4 and TRBJ2-1; TRBD2 matches at 7 bases. The V and J ends lost 5 bases and 3 bases, in that order; junction bases with no gene match: 7. This CDR3 contains 15 residues. The CDR3 nucleotides read TGTGCCAGCAGTCCTCTAGCGGTGGGCTACAATGAGCAGTTCTTC. It translates to CASSPLAVGYNEQFF.

This clonotype showed up just a few times. The chain employs TRBV2 and TRBJ1-1; 10 bases are shared with TRBD1. The CDR3 consists of 15 residues. The trim removed 4 bases at V and 6 bases at J, leaving 8 bases unmatched. Germline CDR1 reads SNHLY; CDR2 reads FYNNEI. CDR3 coding DNA: TGTGCCAGCAGTGCCGGGACAGGGGATTTTGCTGAAGCTTTCTTT. Translating gives CASSAGTGDFAEAFF. Full variable domain (missing parts from reference TRBV2 and TRBJ1-1): EPEVTQTPSHQVTQMGQEVILRCVPISNHLYFYWYRQILGQKVEFLVSFYNNEISEKSEIFDDQFSVERPDGSNFTLKIRSTKLEDSAMYFCASSAGTGDFAEAFFGQGTRLTVV.

This rearrangement joins TRBV29-1 to TRBJ1-2, with a possible D match to TRBD1 (6 bases). The germline V gene encodes CDR1 SQVTM and CDR2 ANQGSEA. Trimming shortened V by 4 bases and J by 4 bases, and 13 bases separated the two germline ends. The length of the CDR3 is 13 residues. The CDR3 bases are TGCAGCGTTGTTGAGGGGGGTGTCTATGGCTACACCTTC. Protein product: CSVVEGGVYGYTF.

In this sample, this clonotype turned up many times. The chain joins TRBV13 to TRBJ2-7, with 7 nucleotides matching TRBD1. The CDR3 extends over 13 amino acids. The germline CDR1 and CDR2 sequences are PRHDT and FYEKMQ (reference sequence). V trimming: 5 bases; J trimming: 6 bases; junction bases outside the gene matches: 7. The CDR3 coding sequence is TGTGCCAGCAGCCGGGGACAGTTAATCGAGCAGTACTTC. The encoded protein is CASSRGQLIEQYF.

This clonotype was detected many times. The chain carries TRBV3-1 and TRBJ1-6, with D unresolved. Germline CDR1 reads LGHDT; CDR2 reads YNNKEL (reference sequence). The CDR3 length is 12 residues. V was trimmed by 5 bases and J by 14 bases, leaving 13 bases between them. The CDR3 region is CASSYSGNTLHF. CDR3 bases: TGTGCCAGCAGCTATTCTGGGAATACCCTCCACTTT.

This clonotype occurred many times. The chain combines TRBV28 with TRBJ2-1; D unclear. From germline, CDR1 is MDHEN and CDR2 SYDVKM. CDR3 length: 15 amino acids. The V and J ends lost 7 bases and 2 bases respectively, with 15 bases between them. The chain's CDR3 is CASNTGASAYNEQFF. The CDR3 bases are TGTGCCAGCAATACCGGAGCGAGTGCCTACAATGAGCAGTTCTTC.

This clonotype appeared a few times. The chain combines TRBV10-3 with TRBJ2-5; D is unclear. The CDR3 length is 14 residues. Germline V gives CDR1 ENHRY, CDR2 SYGVKD. V was clipped by 4 bases and J by 2 bases, with 11 bases between them. As DNA, the CDR3 is TGTGCCATCAGTGTTTCGAGTACTCAAGAGACCCAGTACTTC. Protein sequence: CAISVSSTQETQYF.

The rearrangement uses TRBV10-3 and TRBJ2-1, with D unresolved. V shed 10 bases and J shed 7 bases, with 8 bases lying between them. The germline gives CDR1 ENHRY, CDR2 SYGVKD. The length of the CDR3 is 10 residues. The CDR3 reads CATPPNEQFF. The CDR3 DNA sequence: TGTGCCACCCCCCCAAATGAGCAGTTCTTC.

This clonotype was counted only a few times. The V gene is TRBV12-3 or TRBV12-4, the J gene TRBJ1-3; D is ambiguous. V was clipped by 6 bases and J by 0 bases, with 12 bases between them. CDR3 length: 15 residues. CDR3: CASSRPGSSGNTIYF. The CDR3 nucleotides are TGTGCCAGCAGCCGGCCGGGAAGCTCTGGAAACACCATATATTTT.

A few counts support this clonotype. V usage is TRBV20-1 and J usage is TRBJ2-7, with D perhaps TRBD1 (6 bases). Trimming cost V 5 bases and J 5 bases, with 19 bases left between them. There are 14 residues in the CDR3. Germline V CDR1 and CDR2: DFQATT, SNEGSKA (reference sequence). CDR3 DNA: TGCAGTGCTCATTCTGGAACAGGGAATCACGAGCAGTACTTC. It is translated as CSAHSGTGNHEQYF.